This TCR beta chain was found in a study of siplizumab effects on memory and regulatory T cells. In its sample, this clone was seen once. Its antigen is still unknown. For every sample, about 10^5 TCR templates were assayed. Sequencing was performed with immunoSEQ multiplex PCR; in TCRdb, only in-frame clones are kept and a portion is missing. The sample carries 100,000 or so clones, about 94% recorded once. Trimming pared 3 bases from V and 9 bases from J, leaving 21 bases between. Germline V gene data show CDR1 as MGHRA and CDR2 as YSYEKL. This CDR3 region has 16 residues. Study-level results: Siplizumab significantly brought down the alloreactive sequences that trace back to unstimulated CD4+ memory cells. Naive T cells looked more diverse than memory cells and looked like major alloresponse contributors. Proliferating siplizumab-culture Tregs lacked confirmation of suppressive function.

V and J are TRBV4-1 and TRBJ1-3; possibly TRBD1 for D (5 bases). The sequence derives from a human donor in good health. Sequenced: non-Treg CD4+ T cells sorted from blood. The CDR3 here is CASSHVKTGRVSTIYF. In nucleotides, the CDR3 is TGCGCCAGCAGCCACGTCAAAACGGGACGGGTATCCACCATATATTTT.